This T cell receptor beta chain was sequenced in a study of long-term antiretroviral therapy in people with HIV. Findings of the study overall: Across all time points, the repertoire was dominated by clones that expanded before ART.

CDR1 and CDR2 (germline): ENHRY, SYGVKD. The CDR3 spans 16 residues. After removal of 4 bases from V and 0 bases from J, the junction contained 5 bases not matched to a gene. At survey level, the immunoSEQ assay was run in its v3.0 version. TCRdb's copy holds only in-frame clones and misses some; the assay was immunoSEQ multiplex PCR. The data contain 27,000 or so clones, roughly 80% of them singletons. A note on this clone: What it binds is not known.

This sequence joins TRBV10-3 and TRBJ2-1; 8 bases fit TRBD2. The TCR sequence derives from a man between 18 and 35 years old with HIV. Source: unsorted PBMCs, taken 0.8 years before starting antiretroviral therapy. CDR3 region: CAISGAGVSSYNEQFF. CDR3 nucleotide sequence: TGTGCCATCAGTGGAGCGGGGGTCAGCTCCTACAATGAGCAGTTCTTC.